The 5 T cell receptor beta chains below all came from one sample that was sequenced in a study of blood T cell repertoires in COVID-19. Some clones are missing from TCRdb's copy, which holds only in-frame ones; the method was immunoSEQ multiplex PCR. The sample records about 350,000 clones, around 90% being singletons. Sequenced input: peripheral blood. These receptor sequences come from an older woman with COVID-19, enrolled during active disease.

This sequence joins TRBV12-3 or TRBV12-4 and TRBJ2-3; TRBD2 is a possible D gene (5 bases). V was shortened by 3 bases and J by 2 bases, with 6 bases between the two germline ends. The CDR3 length is 13 residues. The DNA of the CDR3 is TGTGCCAGCAGTTTGAGGGCCACAGATACGCAGTATTTT. Translating gives CASSLRATDTQYF.

The genes are TRBV7-2 and TRBJ1-6, with 7 bases fitting TRBD1. Germline loops: CDR1 SGHTA, CDR2 FQGNSA. The V segment lost 1 base and the J segment 7 bases; nucleotides outside the gene matches: 4. The CDR3 spans 15 residues. CDR3 sequence reads: CASSLGGTENSPLHF. The CDR3 nucleotides read TGTGCCAGCAGCTTAGGCGGGACAGAAAATTCACCCCTCCACTTT.

V and J are TRBV5-1 and TRBJ1-5; 7 bases align to TRBD1. The J segment lost 1 base and the V segment lost 4 bases, leaving 2 bases of the junction unmatched. There are 14 residues in the CDR3. CDR1 and CDR2 from the germline V gene are SGHRS and YFSETQ. CDR3 DNA: TGCGCCAGCAGCGAGGGACAGAGCAATCAGCCCCAGCATTTT. It yields the protein CASSEGQSNQPQHF.

This chain connects TRBV21-1 to TRBJ1-2; the table gives TRBD1 as D, unverified against the DNA. TRBV21-1 is shown as a pseudogene. There are 15 residues in the CDR3. In nucleotides, the CDR3 is TGTGCCAGCAGCAAAGTACACAGGGTCGACTATGGCTACACCTTC. It is translated as CASSKVHRVDYGYTF.

The genes are TRBV5-1 and TRBJ1-2, with a possible D match to TRBD1 (5 bases). Germline V lookup: CDR1 SGHRS, CDR2 YFSETQ. The CDR3 is 15 residues long. V lost 1 base, J lost 8 bases, and 18 bases lay in between. CDR3 DNA sequence: TGCGCCAGCAGCTTGTCGGGCGTGGACACCTCAGGCTACACCTTC. It translates to CASSLSGVDTSGYTF.